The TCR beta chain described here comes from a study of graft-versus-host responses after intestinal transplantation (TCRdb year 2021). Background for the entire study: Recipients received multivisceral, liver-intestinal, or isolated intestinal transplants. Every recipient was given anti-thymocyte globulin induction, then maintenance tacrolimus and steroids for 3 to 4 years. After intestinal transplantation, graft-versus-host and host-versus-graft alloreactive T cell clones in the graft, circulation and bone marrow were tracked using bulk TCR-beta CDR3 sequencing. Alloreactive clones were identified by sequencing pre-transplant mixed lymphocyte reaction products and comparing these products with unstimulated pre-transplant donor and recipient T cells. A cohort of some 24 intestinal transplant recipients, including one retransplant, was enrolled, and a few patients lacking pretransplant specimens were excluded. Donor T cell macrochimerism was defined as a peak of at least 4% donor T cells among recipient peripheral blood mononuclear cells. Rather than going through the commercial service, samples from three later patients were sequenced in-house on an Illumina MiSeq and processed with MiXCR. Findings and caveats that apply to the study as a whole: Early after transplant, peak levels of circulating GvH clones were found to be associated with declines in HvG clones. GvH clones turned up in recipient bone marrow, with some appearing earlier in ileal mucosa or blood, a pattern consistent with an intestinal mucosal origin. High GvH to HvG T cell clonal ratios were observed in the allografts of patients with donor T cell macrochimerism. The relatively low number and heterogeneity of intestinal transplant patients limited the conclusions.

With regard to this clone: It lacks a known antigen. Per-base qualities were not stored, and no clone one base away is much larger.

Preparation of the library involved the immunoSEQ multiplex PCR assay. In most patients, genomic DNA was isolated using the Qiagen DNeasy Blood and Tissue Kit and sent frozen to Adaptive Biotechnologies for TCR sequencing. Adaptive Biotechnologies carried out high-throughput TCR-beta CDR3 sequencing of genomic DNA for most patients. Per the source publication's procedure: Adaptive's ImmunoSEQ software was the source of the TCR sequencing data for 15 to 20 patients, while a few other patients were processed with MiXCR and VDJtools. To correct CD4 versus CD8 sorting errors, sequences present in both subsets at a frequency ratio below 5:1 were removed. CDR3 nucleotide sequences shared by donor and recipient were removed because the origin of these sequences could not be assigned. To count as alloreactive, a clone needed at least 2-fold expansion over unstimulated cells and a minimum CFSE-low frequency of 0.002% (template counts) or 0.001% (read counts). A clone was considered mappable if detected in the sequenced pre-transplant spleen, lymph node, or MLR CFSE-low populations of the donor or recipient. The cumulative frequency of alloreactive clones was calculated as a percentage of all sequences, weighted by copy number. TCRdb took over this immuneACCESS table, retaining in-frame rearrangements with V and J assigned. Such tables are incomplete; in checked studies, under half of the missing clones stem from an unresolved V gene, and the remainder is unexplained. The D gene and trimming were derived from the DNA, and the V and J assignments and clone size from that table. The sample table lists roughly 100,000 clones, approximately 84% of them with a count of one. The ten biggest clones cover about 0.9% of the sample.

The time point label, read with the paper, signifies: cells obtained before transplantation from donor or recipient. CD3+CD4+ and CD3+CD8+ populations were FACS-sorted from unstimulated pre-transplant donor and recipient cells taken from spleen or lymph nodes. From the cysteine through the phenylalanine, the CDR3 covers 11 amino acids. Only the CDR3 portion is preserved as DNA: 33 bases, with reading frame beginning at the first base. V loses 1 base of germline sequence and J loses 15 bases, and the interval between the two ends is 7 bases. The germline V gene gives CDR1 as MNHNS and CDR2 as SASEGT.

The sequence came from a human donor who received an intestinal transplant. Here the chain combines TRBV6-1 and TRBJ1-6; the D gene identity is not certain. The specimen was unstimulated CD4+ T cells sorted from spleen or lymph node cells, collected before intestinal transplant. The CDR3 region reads CASSEVTNLHF. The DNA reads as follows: TGTGCCAGCAGTGAAGTGACCAACCTCCACTTT.